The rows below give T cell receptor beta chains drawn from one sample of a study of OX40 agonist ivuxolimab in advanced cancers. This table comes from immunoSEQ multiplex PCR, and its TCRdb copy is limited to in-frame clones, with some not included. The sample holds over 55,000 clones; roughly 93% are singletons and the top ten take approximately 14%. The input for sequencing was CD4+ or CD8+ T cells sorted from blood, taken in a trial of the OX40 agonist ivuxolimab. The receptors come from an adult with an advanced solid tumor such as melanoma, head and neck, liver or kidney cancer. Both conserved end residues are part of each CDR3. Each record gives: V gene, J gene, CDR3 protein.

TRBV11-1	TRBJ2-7	CASSYVPTGNPPYEQYF
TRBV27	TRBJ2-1	CASRYLASHEQFF
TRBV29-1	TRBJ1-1	CSAAAGNTEAFF
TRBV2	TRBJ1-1	CASSLQGVNTEAFF
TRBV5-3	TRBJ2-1	CARMAGALNNEQFF
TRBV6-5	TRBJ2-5	CASSAPGARETQYF
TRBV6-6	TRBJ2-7	CASSYSGGGSYEQYF
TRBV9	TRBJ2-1	CASSEGLAGADEQFF
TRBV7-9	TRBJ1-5	CASSLGGANTNQPQHF
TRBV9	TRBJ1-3	CASSPTTGGTNTIYF
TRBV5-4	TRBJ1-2	CASSLAQGHYGYTF
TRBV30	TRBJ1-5	CAWSVGGYSNQPQHF